A single sample is the source of the 30 T cell receptor beta chains below, sequenced in a study of human thymus T cells. Method: immunoSEQ multiplex PCR; TCRdb's copy keeps in-frame clones and lacks some. The sample has about 78,000 clones; roughly 97% are singletons. Thymus tissue was removed during corrective cardiac surgery. Input material: thymus tissue. Every receptor here comes from a boy under two years old with a congenital heart defect but otherwise immunologically healthy.

V gene TRBV11-3 combines with J gene TRBJ2-2; tentative D call: TRBD1 (5 bases). Trimming took off 0 bases at V and 3 bases at J, with 11 bases between the two ends. The CDR3 spans 16 residues. Germline loops: CDR1 SGHNT, CDR2 YENEEA. The CDR3 coding sequence is TGTGCCAGCAGCTTAGATCAGGGTAGGGACACCGGGGAGCTGTTTTTT. Its translation: CASSLDQGRDTGELFF.

This rearrangement joins TRBV6-1 to TRBJ1-1, with 7 bases lining up with TRBD1. V shed 3 bases, J shed 4 bases, and the junction held 8 bases outside the gene matches. Germline V CDR1 and CDR2: MNHNS, SASEGT. The CDR3 contains 15 residues. The CDR3 DNA sequence: TGTGCCAGCAGTGAGACAGGGAAAGAGTCCACTGAAGCTTTCTTT. This translates into CASSETGKESTEAFF.

DNA for the CDR3: TGTGCCAGCAGCCACAGATCGGGACAGGGAAAGACAGATACGCAGTATTTT. Residues: CASSHRSGQGKTDTQYF. The J gene is TRBJ2-3, the V gene TRBV4-2, with 9 bases matching TRBD1. CDR3 length: 17 amino acids. Germline assignment: CDR1 LGHNA and CDR2 YNFKEQ. J was trimmed by 3 bases and V by 3 bases; bases with no gene match: 10.

The chain carries TRBV7-2 and TRBJ2-7; D uncertain. CDR1 and CDR2 from the germline V gene are SGHTA and FQGNSA. There are 14 residues in the CDR3. V gave up 6 bases and J gave up 1 base, with 13 bases separating them. The chain's CDR3 is CASSGARISYEQYF. CDR3 DNA sequence: TGTGCCAGCAGTGGAGCCCGTATATCCTACGAGCAGTACTTC.

The genes are TRBV4-1 and TRBJ2-5, with unresolved D. Trimming removed 8 bases from V and 2 bases from J, with 12 bases in between. The germline CDR1 and CDR2 sequences are MGHRA and YSYEKL. CDR3 length: 13 amino acids. CDR3 nucleotides: TGCGCCAGCTCTCATGGGGTACAAGAGACCCAGTACTTC. Protein product: CASSHGVQETQYF.

This clone occurred once. This chain links TRBV28 with TRBJ1-1, with D possibly matching TRBD1 (5 bases). The length of the CDR3 is 15 residues. CDR1 and CDR2 from the germline V gene are MDHEN and SYDVKM. V lost 3 bases and J lost 1, with 12 bases in between. The CDR3 coding sequence is TGTGCCAGCAGTTTTCACACAGGACGGAACACTGAAGCTTTCTTT. Translation gives CASSFHTGRNTEAFF.

The rearrangement joins TRBV6-1 to TRBJ2-7; D is possibly TRBD1 or TRBD2 (6 bases each). V lost 2 bases and J 2 bases, leaving 16 bases between the germline ends. The CDR3 consists of 16 residues. Germline V gives CDR1 MNHNS, CDR2 SASEGT. The CDR3 protein is CASSELWGADTYEQYF. The CDR3, as DNA: TGTGCCAGCAGTGAATTGTGGGGGGCGGATACCTACGAGCAGTACTTC.

The J gene is TRBJ2-1, the V gene TRBV5-4; 11 bases match TRBD1. Trimming took 0 bases from V and 7 from J; bases not matched to a gene: 6. The germline V gene encodes CDR1 SGHNT and CDR2 YYREEE (reference sequence). The CDR3 is 16 residues long. Here the CDR3 DNA reads TGTGCCAGCAGCTTGGAGGTTAGGGACAGGGGGAATGAGCAGTTCTTC. Translating gives CASSLEVRDRGNEQFF.

The DNA of the CDR3 is TGCGCCAGCAGCCAAGATCGCGGGGAGGCCTACGAGCAGTACTTC. This gives the protein CASSQDRGEAYEQYF. The chain joins TRBV4-3 to TRBJ2-7; D may be TRBD2 (6 bases). The CDR3 is 15 amino acids. Germline CDR1 is LGHNA and CDR2 is YSLEER. With 0 bases removed from V and 2 bases from J, the gap between germline ends came to 11 bases.

The gene calls are TRBV27 and TRBJ2-1; D unclear. The V gene's germline CDR1 is MNHEY and CDR2 SMNVEV (reference sequence). The CDR3 sequence is 17 residues long. V was cut by 6 bases and J by 0 bases, with 18 bases left in between. CDR3 nucleotide sequence: TGTGCCAGCAGCGCAAGACCTCTAGTCTCCTCCTACAATGAGCAGTTCTTC. Protein product: CASSARPLVSSYNEQFF.

The gene calls are TRBV6-4 and TRBJ2-3, with TRBD2 matching over 11 bases. Trimming removed 3 bases from V and 0 bases from J; junction bases left unmatched: 11. Per germline, CDR1 MRHNA and CDR2 SNTAGT. The CDR3 covers 19 residues. Written as DNA, the CDR3 is TGTGCCAGCAGTGAAATGCCGAAGGGACTAGCGGCTAGCACAGATACGCAGTATTTT. Translated: CASSEMPKGLAASTDTQYF.

V usage is TRBV6-5 and J usage is TRBJ2-5; the D gene is possibly TRBD2 (6 bases). Trimming shortened V by 6 bases and J by 4 bases, and 18 bases separated the two germline ends. Germline CDR1 is MNHEY and CDR2 is SVGAGI. This CDR3 is 15 amino acids long. The CDR3 nucleotides read TGTGCCAGCAGGTTAAGAGTTAGGGGAGGAGAGACCCAGTACTTC. As protein: CASRLRVRGGETQYF.

The chain joins TRBV5-5 to TRBJ1-1, with D hard to call. Germline CDR1 reads SGHKS; CDR2 reads YYEKEE (reference sequence). The CDR3 spans 15 residues. V lost 4 bases and J 3 bases, leaving 16 bases between the germline ends. Written as DNA, the CDR3 is TGTGCCAGCAGCCCCTCCGGGAACGGGGACACTGAAGCTTTCTTT. This sequence encodes CASSPSGNGDTEAFF. The full variable domain, with the rest looked up from reference TRBV5-5 and TRBJ1-1, is DAGVTQSPTHLIKTRGQQVTLRCSPISGHKSVSWYQQVLGQGPQFIFQYYEKEERGRGNFPDRFSARQFPNYSSELNVNALLLGDSALYLCASSPSGNGDTEAFFGQGTRLTVV.

The rearrangement joins TRBV6-1 to TRBJ1-5; D is unresolved. Germline values: CDR1 MNHNS, CDR2 SASEGT. This CDR3 has 15 amino acids. V was pared by 6 bases and J by 3 bases, with 15 bases between. CDR3 residues: CASRNGPMINQPQHF. The CDR3 bases are TGTGCCAGCAGGAACGGCCCCATGATCAATCAGCCCCAGCATTTT.

The table lists this clone with a count of one. The chain employs TRBV7-2 and TRBJ2-1; TRBD2 agrees at 12 bases. This CDR3 spans 19 amino acids. The V segment lost 1 base and the J segment 0 bases; nucleotides outside the gene matches: 7. Germline V gives CDR1 SGHTA, CDR2 FQGNSA. As DNA, the CDR3 is TGTGCCAGCAGCTTAGACCCTACTAGCGGGAGGCTCTCCTACAATGAGCAGTTCTTC. Translating gives CASSLDPTSGRLSYNEQFF.

This clone was counted once. This chain links TRBV15 with TRBJ1-2; D unclear. Germline V gene sequence: CDR1 LNHNV, CDR2 YYDKDF (reference sequence). This CDR3 has 12 residues. The V and J ends lost 0 bases and 8 bases respectively, with 7 bases between them. CDR3 in DNA: TGTGCCACCAGCAGAGATCGTGGGGGCTACACCTTC. Translation gives CATSRDRGGYTF. The variable domain in full, with the rest retrieved from reference TRBV15 and TRBJ1-2, is DAMVIQNPRYQVTQFGKPVTLSCSQTLNHNVMYWYQQKSSQAPKLLFHYYDKDFNNEADTPDNFQSRRPNTSFCFLDIRSPGLGDTAMYLCATSRDRGGYTFGSGTRLTVV.

The chain combines TRBV7-9 with TRBJ2-1; D not resolved. Trimming pared 6 bases from V and 2 bases from J, leaving 17 bases between. Germline-derived CDR1 and CDR2 are SEHNR and FQNEAQ (reference sequence). This CDR3 region has 16 residues. In nucleotides, the CDR3 is TGTGCCAGCAGACAAATATTCACCCCCACCTACAATGAGCAGTTCTTC. The encoded protein is CASRQIFTPTYNEQFF.

This clone was observed once. V gene TRBV25-1 combines with J gene TRBJ1-3; D ambiguous. Germline V lookup: CDR1 MGHDK, CDR2 SYGVNS. CDR3 size: 16 residues. Between the trimmed V and J ends, which lost 0 bases and 0 bases, there was a span of 9 bases. The CDR3 region has the DNA TGTGCCAGCAGTGAATATTTACCGCACTCTGGAAACACCATATATTTT. As protein: CASSEYLPHSGNTIYF.

This clone turned up a few times. The J gene is TRBJ1-1, the V gene TRBV18; TRBD1 agrees at 7 bases. V was clipped by 5 bases and J by 10 bases; unmatched bases: 13. CDR3 length: 14 amino acids. The V gene's germline CDR1 is KGHSH and CDR2 LQKENI. For the CDR3, the DNA is TGTGCCAGCTCATCCGCCCGCAGTGGGACAGCAGCTTTCTTT. Amino acids: CASSSARSGTAAFF.

CDR3 bases: TGTGCCAGCAGTGAAGCCGGACTAGCGGGAGCGGGTTCTAGCACAGATACGCAGTATTTT. This codes for CASSEAGLAGAGSSTDTQYF. V is TRBV2 and J is TRBJ2-3; 13 nucleotides line up with TRBD2. The J segment lost 0 bases and the V segment lost 0 bases, leaving 9 bases of the junction unmatched. The CDR3 has 20 amino acids. Germline V CDR1 and CDR2: SNHLY, FYNNEI.

The chain has TRBV7-3 and TRBJ2-1; D possibly corresponds to TRBD1 (5 bases). Germline CDR1 and CDR2: SGHTA and FQGTGA. Trimming took 5 bases from V and 6 from J, leaving 20 bases between them. This CDR3 comprises 16 residues. CDR3 bases: TGTGCCAGCAGCATTAAAGGGGCTTTAAAGCGCAATGAGCAGTTCTTC. It specifies CASSIKGALKRNEQFF.

V and J are TRBV5-4 and TRBJ2-6; weak D call: TRBD1 (5 bases). There are 16 residues in the CDR3. V dropped 4 bases and J dropped 0 bases, with 11 bases sitting between them. CDR1 is SGHNT, CDR2 YYREEE, per germline (reference sequence). CDR3 region: CASSVYRSSGANVLTF. The CDR3 region has the DNA TGTGCCAGCAGCGTTTACAGGAGCTCTGGGGCCAACGTCCTGACTTTC.

This clone was seen only once. The chain recombines TRBV2 with TRBJ2-5; 9 positions agree with TRBD2. This CDR3 is built from 15 residues. V trimming: 7 bases; J trimming: 4 bases; junction bases outside the gene matches: 10. Germline CDR1 SNHLY, CDR2 FYNNEI. The DNA of the CDR3 is TGTGCCAGCACCAATAGCGGGGGTTTAGGAGAGACCCAGTACTTC. Protein sequence: CASTNSGGLGETQYF.

This chain uses TRBV7-2 with TRBJ2-2, with TRBD2 matching over 9 bases. The germline CDR1 and CDR2 sequences are SGHTA and FQGNSA. V shed 11 bases and J 4 bases; nucleotides not matched to a gene: 11. The CDR3 spans 15 residues. In DNA, the CDR3 is TGTGCCCTTCGACCGGGACTAGCTGGCACCGGGGAGCTGTTTTTT. This sequence encodes CALRPGLAGTGELFF.

J is TRBJ1-2 and V is TRBV2; perhaps TRBD1 as D (5 bases). CDR1 is SNHLY and CDR2 is FYNNEI in the germline V gene. Trimming cost V 3 bases and J 6 bases, with 17 bases left between them. The CDR3 consists of 15 residues. CDR3 bases: TGTGCCAGCAGTGACCCAGGGACCCTACGGGATGGCTACACCTTC. This translates into CASSDPGTLRDGYTF.

The chain links TRBV5-1 to TRBJ1-4, with D perhaps matching TRBD1 (6 bases). The CDR3 has 20 residues. The V end lost 3 bases, the J end lost 8 bases, and 32 bases lay between the germline ends. Germline CDR1 reads SGHRS; CDR2 reads YFSETQ. In DNA form, the CDR3 reads TGCGCCAGCAGCTCGGGACAACAGGGACCCCCCGACATCCGGGGCGAAAAACTGTTTTTT. Its translation is CASSSGQQGPPDIRGEKLFF.

The chain carries TRBV5-6 and TRBJ1-1; 11 positions match TRBD1. After removal of 0 bases from V and 1 base from J, the junction contained 5 bases not matched to a gene. The CDR3 is made up of 17 amino acids. Germline lookup yields CDR1 SGHDT and CDR2 YYEEEE. CDR3 in amino acids: CASSLDRTGGRNTEAFF. CDR3 bases: TGTGCCAGCAGCTTGGATCGGACAGGGGGCAGGAACACTGAAGCTTTCTTT.

This chain links TRBV30 with TRBJ2-7, with 7 nucleotides matching TRBD1. CDR3 length: 14 residues. The junction had 10 bases not matched to a gene; V was cut back by 4 bases and J by 4 bases. Germline lookup yields CDR1 GTSNPN and CDR2 SVGIG (reference sequence). CDR3 coding DNA: TGTGCCTGGACTAAGGGGGCGGATATTTACGAGCAGTACTTC. Its protein product is CAWTKGADIYEQYF.

The chain employs TRBV5-1 and TRBJ2-2, with TRBD2 matching 13 bases. Germline V lookup: CDR1 SGHRS, CDR2 YFSETQ. CDR3 length equals 16 residues. Trimming removed 2 bases from V and 7 bases from J; junction bases left unmatched: 5. CDR3 DNA: TGCGCCAGCAGCTTAACTAGCGGGAGGGCGAACGGGGAGCTGTTTTTT. It translates to CASSLTSGRANGELFF.

This clone was found once. The CDR3 reads CASSPGQTTDTQYF. The CDR3 DNA reads as TGTGCCAGCAGCCCTGGACAGACCACAGATACGCAGTATTTT. This sequence joins TRBV4-2 and TRBJ2-3; D is perhaps TRBD1 (6 bases). The CDR3 totals 14 residues. V lost 4 bases and J 2 bases, leaving 10 bases between the germline ends. CDR1 is LGHNA and CDR2 is YNFKEQ in the germline V gene.